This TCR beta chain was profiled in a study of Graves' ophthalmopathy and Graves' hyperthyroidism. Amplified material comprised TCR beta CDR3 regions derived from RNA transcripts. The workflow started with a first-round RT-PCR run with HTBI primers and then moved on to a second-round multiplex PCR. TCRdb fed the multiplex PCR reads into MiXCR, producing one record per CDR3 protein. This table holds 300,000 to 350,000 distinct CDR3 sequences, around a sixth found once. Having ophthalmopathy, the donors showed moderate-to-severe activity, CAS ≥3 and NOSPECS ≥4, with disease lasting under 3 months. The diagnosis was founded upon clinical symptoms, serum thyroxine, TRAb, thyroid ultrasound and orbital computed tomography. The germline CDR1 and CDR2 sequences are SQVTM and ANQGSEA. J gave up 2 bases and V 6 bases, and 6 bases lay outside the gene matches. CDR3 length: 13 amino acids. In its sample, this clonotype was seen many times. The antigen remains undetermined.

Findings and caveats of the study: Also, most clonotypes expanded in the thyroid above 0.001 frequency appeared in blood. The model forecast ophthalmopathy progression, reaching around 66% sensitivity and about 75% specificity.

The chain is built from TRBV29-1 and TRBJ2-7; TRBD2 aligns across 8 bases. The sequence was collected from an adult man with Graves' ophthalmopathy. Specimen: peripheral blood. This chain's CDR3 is CSVRSGTPYEQYF. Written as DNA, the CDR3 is TGCAGCGTCCGTAGCGGGACGCCCTACGAGCAGTACTTC.